This T cell receptor (beta chain) was identified in a study of metastatic and nonmetastatic thyroid tumors (dated by TCRdb to about 2020). With regard to the full study: Repertoires from peripheral blood and from tumor or nodule tissue samples of malignant and benign thyroid patients were compared. What the work shows at the level of the full study, not this receptor alone: In both blood and tumor samples, TCR beta diversity was reported to be significantly higher in malignant tumors than in benign nodules.

The sample holds many counts of this clone. Its antigen has not been determined. Base qualities were left out, and no much larger clone turns up one base away. None of the patients had been given any treatment before thyroid surgery. The study retrospectively analysed patient clinical samples collected from about 2012 to 2019 using T-cell receptor beta sequencing. The method behind the library was PCR. TCRdb shows the sequencer as Illumina HiSeq 4000. The TCR beta-chain CDR3 region of each patient was profiled by high-throughput sequencing. The original pipeline was this. The researchers built a classifier to tell apart papillary thyroid cancer patients with distant metastasis, based on CDR3 differences among clinicopathological groups. The Shannon index was used to assess repertoire diversity, and the Morisita-Horn index was used to assess tumor-blood repertoire similarity. TCRdb's own reprocessing of the public reads used fastp at Q25 and MiXCR and kept productive beta chains. The V and J calls and clone size are TCRdb's, not the authors'. The sample table shows about 12,000 clones, and about 21% are seen once. The ten most abundant clones make up 13% to 15% of the sample.

Via the germline V gene, CDR1 is SQVTM and CDR2 ANQGSEA. Measured from the cysteine to the phenylalanine, the CDR3 is 14 residues long. Only CDR3 DNA is held: 42 bases, read in frame from base 1. The germline ends are 13 bases apart after V is trimmed by 7 bases and J by 0 bases. The sequenced material came from adjacent normal tissue. The sequence came from a female donor with papillary thyroid cancer or a benign thyroid nodule (not recorded which). Some clones in this sample may be carry-over from other donors' samples. The rearrangement combines TRBV29-1 with TRBJ1-5; the D gene is possibly TRBD1, with 5 bases matching. CDR3 sequence: CSAGDGYSNQPQHF. The sequenced DNA: TGCAGCGCCGGGGACGGATATAGCAATCAGCCCCAGCATTTT.